This T cell receptor (beta chain) was captured by sequencing in a study of T cells in Graves' hyperthyroidism and ophthalmopathy (dated by TCRdb to about 2019). Looking at the study overall: Peripheral blood samples were taken at initial diagnosis, before any treatment was given. TCR Vbeta CDR3 sequencing of 120 to 150 peripheral blood samples (under 45 ophthalmopathy, 75 or so hyperthyroidism and some 17 progressor patients) is reported in the paper. The approximately 90 discovery patients were divided at random into training and test sets in a 7:3 ratio. In addition, the study compared T-cell repertoires in thyroid tissue and in blood from six Graves' hyperthyroidism patients. Once sampling was done, hyperthyroidism patients were given methimazole at a starting dose of 30 mg daily, whereas ophthalmopathy patients were given high-dose intravenous methylprednisolone. A discovery cohort of about a hundred patients, fewer than 50 with Graves' ophthalmopathy and 57 with stable Graves' hyperthyroidism, was used to find distinguishing TCR V-J signatures. Whether ophthalmopathy could be predicted prospectively was tested in an independent validation cohort made up of under 20 hyperthyroidism patients plus 17 patients who later progressed to ophthalmopathy. Findings and caveats that apply to the study as a whole: A 13 V-J signature model separated ophthalmopathy from stable hyperthyroidism, with 87.88% sensitivity and about 81% specificity in cross-validation and 80%/75% in testing. No statistical method was used to fix the sample size in advance, and group allocation was not hidden from the investigators. Blood samples also contained most of the expanded thyroid clonotypes (frequency above 0.001), which suggests that blood repertoires may reflect thyroid immune responses. In validation, the model predicted progression to ophthalmopathy a median of about 6 months before onset, with about 71% sensitivity and about 72% specificity.

Amplification of TCR beta CDR3 regions was carried out from RNA transcripts. For the first round of RT-PCR on the TCR CDR3, the HTBI primer set was used together with the Qiagen OneStep RT-PCR kit. Libraries were constructed in a second round of multiplex PCR, after which size selection and purification were carried out. Sequencing of the libraries was done on an Illumina HiSeq2000 using paired-end 100 bp reads. In the paper's pipeline: Raw data were processed with SOAPnuke, discarding reads with adapters, uncalled bases, mean Phred below 15, or no exact constant-primer or identifier match. High-quality paired reads were merged with COPE v1.2.5, and unique nucleotide sequences were defined as clonotypes. MiTCR v1.1 was used to align the clonotypes against IMGT TRBV, TRBD and TRBJ reference segments. Only V-J combinations with frequency above 0.0001, covering approximately 99% of repertoires, were analysed. A TCS score was defined as the ratio of F50 (clonal expansion) to E x V (chaos), with BLOSUM62-based TCRdist applied between CDR3 peptides within each V-J. Welch's t-statistics and random forest reduced roughly 540 V-J features to roughly 13, which were used in a naive Bayes classifier (R e1071). TCRdb reran the public reads through fastp at Q25 and MiXCR, keeping productive beta chains. Every CDR3 protein is listed once, alongside the most common genes and DNA of its rows. TCRdb assigned the V and J calls; the authors' analysis was not used. The sample data list around 340,000 distinct CDR3 sequences, and about 17% of these were observed just once. The ten largest clones add up to around a third of the sample.

This clonotype was seen ten or more times. This receptor's antigen is unknown. Base qualities were left out, and no much larger clone turns up one base away. The germline V gene specifies MDHEN as CDR1 and SYDVKM as CDR2. V is shortened by 3 bases, J by 0 bases, and the region joining them spans 12 bases. The CDR3 covers 16 residues, taking in both the cysteine and the phenylalanine. The CDR3 DNA has 48 bases and is translated from base 1. Hyperthyroidism patients were newly diagnosed, with disease duration under 2 months, and aged 18 to 65 years. Exclusion was applied to patients with uncontrolled infections, other autoimmune diseases, pregnancy or lactation. Diagnoses relied on clinical symptoms, serum thyroxine and TRAb, thyroid ultrasound and orbital computed tomography. Blood from progressor patients was collected at the time of first diagnosis with hyperthyroidism, before any ophthalmopathy symptoms had appeared. PBMCs were separated from 7.5 to 10 ml of fresh peripheral blood using Ficoll-Paque density gradient centrifugation. Progressor patients were first diagnosed with Graves' hyperthyroidism and then developed ophthalmopathy during follow-up. Total RNA was extracted with Trizol reagent, and quality was checked on an Agilent 2100 Bioanalyzer.

Recombination connected TRBV28 to TRBJ2-4, with no reliable assignment of the D segment. The TCR comes from a woman in her thirties with Graves' hyperthyroidism that later progressed to Graves' ophthalmopathy. Input material: blood. The CDR3 corresponds to CASSFASFSAKNIQYF. In nucleotides, the sequence is TGTGCCAGCAGTTTCGCTAGTTTCTCAGCCAAAAACATTCAGTACTTC.